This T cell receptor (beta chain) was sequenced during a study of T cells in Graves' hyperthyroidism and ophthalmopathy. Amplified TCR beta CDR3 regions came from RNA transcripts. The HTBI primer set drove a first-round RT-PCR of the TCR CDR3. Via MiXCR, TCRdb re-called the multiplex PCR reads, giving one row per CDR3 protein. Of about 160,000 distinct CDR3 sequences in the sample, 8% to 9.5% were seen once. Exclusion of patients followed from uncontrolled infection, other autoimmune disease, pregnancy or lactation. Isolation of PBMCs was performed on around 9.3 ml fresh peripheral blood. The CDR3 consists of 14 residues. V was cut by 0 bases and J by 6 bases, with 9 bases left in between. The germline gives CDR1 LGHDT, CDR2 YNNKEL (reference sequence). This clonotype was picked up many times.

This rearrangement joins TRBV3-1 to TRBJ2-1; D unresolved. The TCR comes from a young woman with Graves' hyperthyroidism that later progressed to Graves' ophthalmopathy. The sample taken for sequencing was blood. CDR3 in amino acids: CASSQDVLANEQFF. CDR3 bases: TGTGCCAGCAGCCAAGATGTGCTTGCCAATGAGCAGTTCTTC.